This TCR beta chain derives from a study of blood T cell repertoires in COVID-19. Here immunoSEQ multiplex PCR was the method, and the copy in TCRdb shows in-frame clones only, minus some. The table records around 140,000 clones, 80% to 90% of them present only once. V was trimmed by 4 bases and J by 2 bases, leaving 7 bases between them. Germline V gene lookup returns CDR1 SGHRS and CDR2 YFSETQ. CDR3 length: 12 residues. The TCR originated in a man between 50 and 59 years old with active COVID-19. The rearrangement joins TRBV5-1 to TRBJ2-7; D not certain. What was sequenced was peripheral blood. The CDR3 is CASSPPAYEQYF. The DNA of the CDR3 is TGCGCCAGCAGCCCCCCCGCCTACGAGCAGTACTTC.